One and the same sample provided the 4 T cell receptor beta chains below, sequenced in a study of chemoradiotherapy in HPV16-positive cancers (dated by TCRdb to between 2021 and 2022). The library was prepared using the immunoSEQ multiplex PCR assay. Held by TCRdb, this immuneACCESS table contains in-frame sequences only and omits some clones. Under half of the omission traces to an unresolved V gene where checked; the cause of the rest is unknown. A total of about 12,000 clones appear in this sample, around nine tenths of them only once. The ten largest account for more than 5.5% of the sample. The input for sequencing was blood, taken from a patient who underwent chemoradiotherapy. These receptors originate from a human donor with HPV-associated anogenital cancer.

V usage is TRBV5-6 and J usage is TRBJ1-1; the D is unclear. The germline V gene has CDR1 SGHDT and CDR2 YYEEEE. The CDR3 length is 13 residues. Trimming shortened V by 6 bases and J by 1 base, and 10 bases separated the two germline ends. DNA for the CDR3: TGTGCCAGCAACCACGACGGGAACACTGAAGCTTTCTTT. Translating gives CASNHDGNTEAFF.

The rearrangement joins TRBV4-1 to TRBJ2-6, with D perhaps TRBD1 (6 bases). This CDR3 has 16 residues. The V end was cut by 0 bases, the J end by 4 bases, with 10 bases between. Germline V gene sequence: CDR1 MGHRA, CDR2 YSYEKL. CDR3 sequence reads: CASSQDPGEGANVLTF. CDR3 bases: TGCGCCAGCAGCCAAGACCCAGGGGAAGGGGCCAACGTCCTGACTTTC.

V usage is TRBV29-1 and J usage is TRBJ1-5; D unclear. In germline, CDR1 is SQVTM, CDR2 ANQGSEA. V was trimmed by 6 bases and J by 0 bases, leaving 9 bases between them. The CDR3 has 13 amino acids. DNA for the CDR3: TGCAGCGTGAGGGTAGATAGCAATCAGCCCCAGCATTTT. Translating gives CSVRVDSNQPQHF.

This clone was seen a single time. The chain recombines TRBV6-1 with TRBJ2-2; D may match TRBD1 or TRBD2 (5 bases each). Trimming stripped 3 bases from V and 0 bases from J, with 8 bases between. Germline V lookup: CDR1 MNHNS, CDR2 SASEGT. CDR3 length: 15 amino acids. This chain's CDR3 is CASSDGTPNTGELFF. DNA of the CDR3: TGTGCCAGCAGTGACGGGACCCCGAACACCGGGGAGCTGTTTTTT.